This T cell receptor beta chain came from a study of cytomegalovirus exposure and HLA in healthy donors. Study-wide points: The likely origin of a cluster of highly shared sequence variants was a sequencing artifact. Most TCR sequences showed up rarely, but some public TCRs showed up in many donors.

60 Vbeta and 13 Jbeta primers were used in PCR. Sequencing used immunoSEQ multiplex PCR; TCRdb keeps in-frame clones, though not all of them. The table has 150,000 to 200,000 clones, approximately 80% seen once. J was trimmed by 0 bases and V by 1 base; bases with no gene match: 8. In germline, CDR1 is GTSNPN, CDR2 SVGIG (reference sequence). The CDR3 has 17 amino acids. A word on this clone: Its antigen is not identified.

This clonotype originated in a woman aged 40 to 55 in good health and CMV-seronegative. The rearrangement joins TRBV30 to TRBJ1-4; TRBD1 matches 7 bases. The sample consisted of PBMCs. CDR3 protein: CAWSAETGLPTNEKLFF. The CDR3 region has the DNA TGTGCCTGGAGTGCTGAGACAGGGCTACCAACTAATGAAAAACTGTTTTTT.